These T cell receptor beta chains were read from a single sample in a study of blood T cell repertoires in COVID-19. The assay was immunoSEQ multiplex PCR, and TCRdb's table has in-frame clones only and misses some. In the table there are about 240,000 clones, about four fifths of which are singletons. The sequenced sample was PBMCs or T cells enriched from blood (not recorded which). Every receptor here comes from a woman aged 40 to 55 who had been exposed to COVID-19. The CDR3 runs from the conserved cysteine through the conserved F or W. The D gene is left open where the match is weak. Only some rows state a clone size, as once, few, many or a class for expanded clones.

-	TRBV7-2	-	TRBJ1-2	TGTGCCAGCAGCTTAGACAGCAACTATGGCTACACCTTC	CASSLDSNYGYTF
-	TRBV10-3	-	TRBJ1-3	TGTGCCACCAAGGGGACTGGAAACACCATATATTTT	CATKGTGNTIYF
once	TRBV27	TRBD2	TRBJ2-1	TGTGCCAGCAGCCAGGGGCCGGGGGGGCGGTACAATGAGCAGTTCTTC	CASSQGPGGRYNEQFF
once	TRBV6-5	-	TRBJ1-2	TGTGCCAGCAGTTTCGGACAGACCCTTATCGGGGGCTACACCTTC	CASSFGQTLIGGYTF
-	TRBV14	TRBD1	TRBJ1-2	TGTGCCAGCAGTCTCCAGGGGGCTTACGGCTACACCTTC	CASSLQGAYGYTF
-	TRBV7-8	TRBD2	TRBJ2-1	TGTGCCAGCAGCTTAGGGCTAGCGGGGACCTACAATGAGCAGTTCTTC	CASSLGLAGTYNEQFF
-	TRBV19	TRBD1	TRBJ1-2	TGTGCCAGCACCGACAGGGGCTATGGCTACACCTTC	CASTDRGYGYTF
-	TRBV19	-	TRBJ2-2	TGTGCCAGTAGTCCTCTCAGGGCACCCGGGGAGCTGTTTTTT	CASSPLRAPGELFF
-	TRBV11-2	TRBD2	TRBJ2-7	TGTGCCAGCAGCTCGGCGGGGGTTTTGTACGAGCAGTACTTC	CASSSAGVLYEQYF
-	TRBV9	-	TRBJ1-4	TGTGCCAGCAGCGGAGGGAGTGGGCGGCTTAATGAAAAACTGTTTTTT	CASSGGSGRLNEKLFF
-	TRBV19	-	TRBJ1-1	TGTGCCAGTACGGGGGGCAGTCTGAACACTGAAGCTTTCTTT	CASTGGSLNTEAFF
-	TRBV9	-	TRBJ1-1	TGTGCCAGCAGCCGATTCCAGAGGACTGAAGCTTTCTTT	CASSRFQRTEAFF